This TCR beta chain was identified during a study of T cell responses to AZD1222 COVID-19 vaccine. The data were produced by immunoSEQ multiplex PCR, yet TCRdb's version contains in-frame clones alone and is incomplete. The sample includes tens of thousands of clones, roughly 90% of them seen just once. The CDR3 totals 14 residues. The V gene end was trimmed by 2 bases and the J gene end by 5 bases; junction bases not matched to a gene: 5. Germline CDR1 is SGHRS and CDR2 is YFSETQ. Sequenced here: peripheral blood, sampled 28 days after the second AZD1222 dose. The clonotype originates from an adult who received the AZD1222 COVID-19 vaccine. The chain employs TRBV5-1 and TRBJ2-5; 8 nucleotides line up with TRBD1. CDR3 nucleotides: TGCGCCAGCAGCTTAACAGGGGGTACGGAGACCCAGTACTTC. Translation: CASSLTGGTETQYF.